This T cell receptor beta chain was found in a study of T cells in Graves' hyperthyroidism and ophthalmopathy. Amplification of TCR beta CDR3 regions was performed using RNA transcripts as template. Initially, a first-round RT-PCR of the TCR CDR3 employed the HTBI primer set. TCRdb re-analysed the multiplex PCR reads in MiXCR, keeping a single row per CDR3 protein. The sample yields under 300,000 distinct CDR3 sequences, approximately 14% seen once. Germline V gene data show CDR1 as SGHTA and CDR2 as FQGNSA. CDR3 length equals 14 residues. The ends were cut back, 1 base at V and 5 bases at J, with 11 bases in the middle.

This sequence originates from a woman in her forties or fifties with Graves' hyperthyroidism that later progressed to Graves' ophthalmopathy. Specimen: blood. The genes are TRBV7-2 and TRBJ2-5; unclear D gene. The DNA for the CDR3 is TGTGCCAGCAGCTTAGATCTCTTTTCGGAGACCCAGTACTTC. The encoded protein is CASSLDLFSETQYF.